This TCR beta chain comes out of a study of blood T cell repertoires in COVID-19. Whole-study context: Samples of COVID-19 (acute and convalescent) were obtained from the United States, Italy and Spain. T cells, B-cell-depleted T cells, or PBMCs supplied cDNA or gDNA.

In the original analysis: Estimated nucleated cell counts came from reference gene primer amplification. Some clones are missing from TCRdb's copy, which holds only in-frame ones; the method was immunoSEQ multiplex PCR. The V and J calls and the clone size are those of that table, but D and trimming were determined from the DNA. In the table there are roughly 77,000 clones, around four fifths of which are singletons. V trimming: 3 bases; J trimming: 12 bases; junction bases outside the gene matches: 15. The CDR3 spans 15 residues. The V gene's germline CDR1 is SNHLY and CDR2 FYNNEI. The gene calls are TRBV2 and TRBJ2-7; 9 bases agree with TRBD2. The sample consisted of peripheral blood. This receptor was obtained from a human donor in a cohort sampled during active COVID-19. The CDR3 DNA sequence: TGTGCCAGCAGTGATGACCTCCTAGCGGGGCCCGGGGGGTACTTC. It specifies CASSDDLLAGPGGYF.